These T cell receptor beta chains were read from a single sample in a study of cytomegalovirus exposure and HLA in healthy donors. Assay: immunoSEQ multiplex PCR; the TCRdb copy retains only in-frame clones and omits some. The sample consists of roughly 250,000 clones, about 86% of them appearing once. The sequenced sample was PBMCs. These receptors came from a man between 18 and 29 years old in good health and CMV-seronegative. CDR3s include the opening cysteine and the closing phenylalanine or tryptophan. The order of the fields is V gene, J gene, CDR3 protein.

TRBV2	TRBJ2-7	CASSEPFKSGEQYF
TRBV7-2	TRBJ2-4	CASSSRAKNIQYF
TRBV27	TRBJ1-6	CASSLRQDSPLHF
TRBV2	TRBJ2-5	CASSPPSGSETQYF
TRBV28	TRBJ2-7	CASREQGRYEQYF
TRBV4-3	TRBJ2-6	CASSQEGTNSGANVLTF
TRBV7-2	TRBJ1-2	CASSFQGAGYGYTF
TRBV27	TRBJ2-7	CASSLIAGTSYEQYF
TRBV18	TRBJ1-6	CASSQAGTGGSPLHF
TRBV5-3	TRBJ1-3	CARTSRPPAVNTIYF
TRBV9	TRBJ2-7	CASSVGAQVGYEQYF
TRBV10-1	TRBJ1-3	CAREGRDSGNTIYF
TRBV9	TRBJ2-1	CASSVQGTSGLNEQFF
TRBV9	TRBJ2-3	CARYTDTQYF
TRBV25-1	TRBJ2-2	CASSDPQFTGELFF
TRBV7-2	TRBJ1-2	CASSLDSGFRGGYTF
TRBV7-9	TRBJ1-2	CAGRPANYGYTF
TRBV28	TRBJ1-5	CASRGQNQPQHF
TRBV27	TRBJ2-7	CASSAGTSGSYEQYF
TRBV28	TRBJ2-2	CASRTTGELFF
TRBV5-1	TRBJ2-7	CASSLDGSRGSYEQYF
TRBV7-2	TRBJ2-7	CASSFSGYEQYF
TRBV7-8	TRBJ2-1	CASSLGEPGLAGHEQFF
TRBV7-9	TRBJ2-1	CASSSRELYNEQFF
TRBV28	TRBJ1-2	CASRRVPNYGYTF
TRBV25-1	TRBJ2-2	CASRGTGGAGELFF
TRBV5-1	TRBJ2-7	CASSHGTSGAQNSYEQYF
TRBV11-2	TRBJ2-3	CASSPRGSTDTQYF
TRBV7-9	TRBJ1-5	CASSASQNQPQHF
TRBV12-5	TRBJ2-3	CASGLLTGLGTDTQYF
TRBV28	TRBJ1-2	CASTPDSNYGYTF
TRBV2	TRBJ2-7	CARTGWLAGEGSVGEQYF
TRBV28	TRBJ2-7	CASSNSMTVEQYF
TRBV11-2	TRBJ1-2	CASSPGTGGGYTF
TRBV7-9	TRBJ2-2	CASSPPGHRFTGELFF
TRBV7-2	TRBJ2-2	CASSESWAGAGTGELFF
TRBV7-9	TRBJ1-6	CASSYETGSYNSPLHF
TRBV7-9	TRBJ2-1	CASTMELTYNEQFF
TRBV7-9	TRBJ1-5	CASSQTTGNQPQHF
TRBV14	TRBJ2-6	CASSQDNLVGQAGANVLTF
TRBV7-9	TRBJ2-2	CASSEQGITGELFF
TRBV7-2	TRBJ2-5	CASRPGTSGALGETQYF
TRBV5-6	TRBJ1-2	CASSQTGGDGYTF
TRBV19	TRBJ2-4	CASSVGTGKNIQYF
TRBV25-1	TRBJ1-1	CASSESRTGGSEAFF
TRBV28	TRBJ2-7	CASSKAGYEQYF
TRBV7-6	TRBJ2-7	CASSDPTSGGDEQYF
TRBV9	TRBJ2-7	CASSSTPGSYEQYF
TRBV7-7	TRBJ2-3	CASSLSHLDTQYF
TRBV12-1	TRBJ2-5	CASTRVAETQYF
TRBV27	TRBJ2-4	CASSPGQGLAKNIQYF